This T cell receptor (beta chain) was observed in a study of CD8 T cells in ankylosing spondylitis. Overall study findings and caveats: A TCR beta motif of about 8 highly homologous variants seemed to mark ankylosing spondylitis blood. A CD8+ phenotype characterized the disease-linked clones, which were relatively rare in peripheral blood.

Construction of TCR beta libraries was performed using quantitative 5'-RACE with molecular barcodes. TCRdb re-called the 5' RACE reads through MiXCR, storing one row per CDR3 protein. Of around 770,000 distinct CDR3 sequences listed, 12% were seen once; the top ten hold 0.51%. The sample holds a few counts of this clonotype. Its antigen remains unidentified. Trimming took 11 bases from V and 4 from J, leaving 19 bases between them. Germline V gene lookup returns CDR1 ENHRY and CDR2 SYGVKD. This CDR3 comprises 14 residues. This TCR was sampled from a male donor with ankylosing spondylitis. The sequenced material came from blood, either unsorted or a sorted T cell fraction (not recorded which). The rearrangement uses TRBV10-3 and TRBJ2-3; D possibly corresponds to TRBD1 (7 bases). The DNA for the CDR3 is TGTGCCGGCGCCCCAGGGGGGCTCCCAGATACGCAGTATTTT. Translating gives CAGAPGGLPDTQYF.